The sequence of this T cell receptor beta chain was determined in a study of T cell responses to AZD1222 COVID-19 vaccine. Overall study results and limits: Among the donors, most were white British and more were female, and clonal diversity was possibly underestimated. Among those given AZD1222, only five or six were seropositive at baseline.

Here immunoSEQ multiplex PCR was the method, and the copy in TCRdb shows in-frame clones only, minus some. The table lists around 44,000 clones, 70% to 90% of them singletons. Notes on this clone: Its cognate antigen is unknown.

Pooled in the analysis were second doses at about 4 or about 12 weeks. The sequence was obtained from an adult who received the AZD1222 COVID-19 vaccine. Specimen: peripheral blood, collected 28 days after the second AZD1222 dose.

CDR3 loop: CASSFRAELPYEQYF. The DNA for the CDR3 is TGTGCCAGCAGTTTCAGGGCAGAGCTACCCTACGAGCAGTACTTC. This chain uses TRBV27 with TRBJ2-7; TRBD1 might be the D (5 bases). The CDR3 extends over 15 amino acids. Germline lookup yields CDR1 MNHEY and CDR2 SMNVEV (reference sequence). V was pared by 3 bases and J by 2 bases, with 14 bases between.